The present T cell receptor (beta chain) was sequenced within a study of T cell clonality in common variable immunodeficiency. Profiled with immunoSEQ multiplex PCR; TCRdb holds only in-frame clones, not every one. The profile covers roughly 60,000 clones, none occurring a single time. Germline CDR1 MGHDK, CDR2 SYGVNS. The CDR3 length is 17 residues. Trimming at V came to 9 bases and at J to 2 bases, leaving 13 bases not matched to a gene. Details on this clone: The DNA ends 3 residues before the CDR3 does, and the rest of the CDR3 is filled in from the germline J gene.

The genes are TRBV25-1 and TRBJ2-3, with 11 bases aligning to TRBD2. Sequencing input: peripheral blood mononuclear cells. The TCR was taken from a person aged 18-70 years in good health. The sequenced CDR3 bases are TGTGCCAGGGGTGATCCGGCTAGCGGGGGGATCACAGATACG. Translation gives CARGDPASGGITDT. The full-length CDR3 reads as CARGDPASGGITDTQYF.